This TCR beta chain was obtained from a study of blood T cell repertoires in COVID-19. One Seattle source followed patients from active infection through their disease course. Authors' methods: Estimated nucleated cell counts came from reference gene primer amplification. Clones were sequenced by immunoSEQ multiplex PCR, and TCRdb holds only the in-frame ones, with some missing. V and J calls and clone size come straight from that table; D and trimming were deduced from the DNA. The table shows about 300,000 clones, with 88% occurring only once. Trimming left V 3 bases short and J 4 bases short, with 12 bases between. The germline V gene has CDR1 DFQATT and CDR2 SNEGSKA (reference sequence). The CDR3 is made up of 13 amino acids.

Sequencing was carried out using peripheral blood. This sequence joins TRBV20-1 and TRBJ1-2, with unresolved D. This TCR derives from a woman between 25 and 40 years old with COVID-19, enrolled during active disease. The CDR3 is CSASDPVVYGYTF. CDR3 DNA sequence: TGCAGTGCTAGTGACCCGGTCGTCTATGGCTACACCTTC.